This T cell receptor (beta chain) was obtained from a study of blood T cell repertoires in COVID-19. Germline V gene lookup returns CDR1 MGHDK and CDR2 SYGVNS. The CDR3 sequence is 14 residues long. Trimming left V 1 base short and J 8 bases short, with 11 bases between. The data were produced by immunoSEQ multiplex PCR, yet TCRdb's version contains in-frame clones alone and is incomplete. The sample gives 300,000 or so clones, approximately 86% of which show up once; around 1.4% is in the top ten. This clonotype originated in a man aged 65 to 79 with acute or convalescent COVID-19. This sequence joins TRBV25-1 and TRBJ1-4; D is ambiguous. The sample consisted of peripheral blood. The CDR3 DNA follows: TGTGCCAGCAGTGAATTTCGGGGATCGGAAAAACTGTTTTTT. As protein: CASSEFRGSEKLFF. Variable domain in full (rest from reference TRBV25-1 and TRBJ1-4): EADIYQTPRYLVIGTGKKITLECSQTMGHDKMYWYQQDPGMELHLIHYSYGVNSTEKGDLSSESTVSRIRTEHFPLTLESARPSHTSQYLCASSEFRGSEKLFFGSGTQLSVL.